This T cell receptor beta chain was recovered during a study of blood T cell repertoires in COVID-19. Study-level background: Donors in the United States, Italy and Spain gave samples during acute or convalescent COVID-19.

Per the authors' pipeline: Amplification of reference gene primers was used by the study to estimate nucleated cell counts. Method: immunoSEQ multiplex PCR; TCRdb's copy keeps in-frame clones and lacks some. V and J calls and clone size are those listed in that table; D and trimming were worked out from the DNA. The sample contains 60,000 or so clones, around 90% of which appear only once. The CDR3 runs 14 residues. Germline lookup yields CDR1 SGDLS and CDR2 YYNGEE. V dropped 0 bases and J dropped 2 bases, with 9 bases sitting between them. Concerning this clone: Other nucleotide sequences in the sample specify the same CDR3.

The sequencing input was peripheral blood. This chain uses TRBV9 with TRBJ2-7; D gene uncertain. This TCR came from a human donor with active COVID-19. The donor label of this sample is uncertain. CDR3 in amino acids: CASSVGGSPYEQYF. CDR3 nucleotide sequence: TGTGCCAGCAGCGTAGGAGGCAGCCCCTACGAGCAGTACTTC.